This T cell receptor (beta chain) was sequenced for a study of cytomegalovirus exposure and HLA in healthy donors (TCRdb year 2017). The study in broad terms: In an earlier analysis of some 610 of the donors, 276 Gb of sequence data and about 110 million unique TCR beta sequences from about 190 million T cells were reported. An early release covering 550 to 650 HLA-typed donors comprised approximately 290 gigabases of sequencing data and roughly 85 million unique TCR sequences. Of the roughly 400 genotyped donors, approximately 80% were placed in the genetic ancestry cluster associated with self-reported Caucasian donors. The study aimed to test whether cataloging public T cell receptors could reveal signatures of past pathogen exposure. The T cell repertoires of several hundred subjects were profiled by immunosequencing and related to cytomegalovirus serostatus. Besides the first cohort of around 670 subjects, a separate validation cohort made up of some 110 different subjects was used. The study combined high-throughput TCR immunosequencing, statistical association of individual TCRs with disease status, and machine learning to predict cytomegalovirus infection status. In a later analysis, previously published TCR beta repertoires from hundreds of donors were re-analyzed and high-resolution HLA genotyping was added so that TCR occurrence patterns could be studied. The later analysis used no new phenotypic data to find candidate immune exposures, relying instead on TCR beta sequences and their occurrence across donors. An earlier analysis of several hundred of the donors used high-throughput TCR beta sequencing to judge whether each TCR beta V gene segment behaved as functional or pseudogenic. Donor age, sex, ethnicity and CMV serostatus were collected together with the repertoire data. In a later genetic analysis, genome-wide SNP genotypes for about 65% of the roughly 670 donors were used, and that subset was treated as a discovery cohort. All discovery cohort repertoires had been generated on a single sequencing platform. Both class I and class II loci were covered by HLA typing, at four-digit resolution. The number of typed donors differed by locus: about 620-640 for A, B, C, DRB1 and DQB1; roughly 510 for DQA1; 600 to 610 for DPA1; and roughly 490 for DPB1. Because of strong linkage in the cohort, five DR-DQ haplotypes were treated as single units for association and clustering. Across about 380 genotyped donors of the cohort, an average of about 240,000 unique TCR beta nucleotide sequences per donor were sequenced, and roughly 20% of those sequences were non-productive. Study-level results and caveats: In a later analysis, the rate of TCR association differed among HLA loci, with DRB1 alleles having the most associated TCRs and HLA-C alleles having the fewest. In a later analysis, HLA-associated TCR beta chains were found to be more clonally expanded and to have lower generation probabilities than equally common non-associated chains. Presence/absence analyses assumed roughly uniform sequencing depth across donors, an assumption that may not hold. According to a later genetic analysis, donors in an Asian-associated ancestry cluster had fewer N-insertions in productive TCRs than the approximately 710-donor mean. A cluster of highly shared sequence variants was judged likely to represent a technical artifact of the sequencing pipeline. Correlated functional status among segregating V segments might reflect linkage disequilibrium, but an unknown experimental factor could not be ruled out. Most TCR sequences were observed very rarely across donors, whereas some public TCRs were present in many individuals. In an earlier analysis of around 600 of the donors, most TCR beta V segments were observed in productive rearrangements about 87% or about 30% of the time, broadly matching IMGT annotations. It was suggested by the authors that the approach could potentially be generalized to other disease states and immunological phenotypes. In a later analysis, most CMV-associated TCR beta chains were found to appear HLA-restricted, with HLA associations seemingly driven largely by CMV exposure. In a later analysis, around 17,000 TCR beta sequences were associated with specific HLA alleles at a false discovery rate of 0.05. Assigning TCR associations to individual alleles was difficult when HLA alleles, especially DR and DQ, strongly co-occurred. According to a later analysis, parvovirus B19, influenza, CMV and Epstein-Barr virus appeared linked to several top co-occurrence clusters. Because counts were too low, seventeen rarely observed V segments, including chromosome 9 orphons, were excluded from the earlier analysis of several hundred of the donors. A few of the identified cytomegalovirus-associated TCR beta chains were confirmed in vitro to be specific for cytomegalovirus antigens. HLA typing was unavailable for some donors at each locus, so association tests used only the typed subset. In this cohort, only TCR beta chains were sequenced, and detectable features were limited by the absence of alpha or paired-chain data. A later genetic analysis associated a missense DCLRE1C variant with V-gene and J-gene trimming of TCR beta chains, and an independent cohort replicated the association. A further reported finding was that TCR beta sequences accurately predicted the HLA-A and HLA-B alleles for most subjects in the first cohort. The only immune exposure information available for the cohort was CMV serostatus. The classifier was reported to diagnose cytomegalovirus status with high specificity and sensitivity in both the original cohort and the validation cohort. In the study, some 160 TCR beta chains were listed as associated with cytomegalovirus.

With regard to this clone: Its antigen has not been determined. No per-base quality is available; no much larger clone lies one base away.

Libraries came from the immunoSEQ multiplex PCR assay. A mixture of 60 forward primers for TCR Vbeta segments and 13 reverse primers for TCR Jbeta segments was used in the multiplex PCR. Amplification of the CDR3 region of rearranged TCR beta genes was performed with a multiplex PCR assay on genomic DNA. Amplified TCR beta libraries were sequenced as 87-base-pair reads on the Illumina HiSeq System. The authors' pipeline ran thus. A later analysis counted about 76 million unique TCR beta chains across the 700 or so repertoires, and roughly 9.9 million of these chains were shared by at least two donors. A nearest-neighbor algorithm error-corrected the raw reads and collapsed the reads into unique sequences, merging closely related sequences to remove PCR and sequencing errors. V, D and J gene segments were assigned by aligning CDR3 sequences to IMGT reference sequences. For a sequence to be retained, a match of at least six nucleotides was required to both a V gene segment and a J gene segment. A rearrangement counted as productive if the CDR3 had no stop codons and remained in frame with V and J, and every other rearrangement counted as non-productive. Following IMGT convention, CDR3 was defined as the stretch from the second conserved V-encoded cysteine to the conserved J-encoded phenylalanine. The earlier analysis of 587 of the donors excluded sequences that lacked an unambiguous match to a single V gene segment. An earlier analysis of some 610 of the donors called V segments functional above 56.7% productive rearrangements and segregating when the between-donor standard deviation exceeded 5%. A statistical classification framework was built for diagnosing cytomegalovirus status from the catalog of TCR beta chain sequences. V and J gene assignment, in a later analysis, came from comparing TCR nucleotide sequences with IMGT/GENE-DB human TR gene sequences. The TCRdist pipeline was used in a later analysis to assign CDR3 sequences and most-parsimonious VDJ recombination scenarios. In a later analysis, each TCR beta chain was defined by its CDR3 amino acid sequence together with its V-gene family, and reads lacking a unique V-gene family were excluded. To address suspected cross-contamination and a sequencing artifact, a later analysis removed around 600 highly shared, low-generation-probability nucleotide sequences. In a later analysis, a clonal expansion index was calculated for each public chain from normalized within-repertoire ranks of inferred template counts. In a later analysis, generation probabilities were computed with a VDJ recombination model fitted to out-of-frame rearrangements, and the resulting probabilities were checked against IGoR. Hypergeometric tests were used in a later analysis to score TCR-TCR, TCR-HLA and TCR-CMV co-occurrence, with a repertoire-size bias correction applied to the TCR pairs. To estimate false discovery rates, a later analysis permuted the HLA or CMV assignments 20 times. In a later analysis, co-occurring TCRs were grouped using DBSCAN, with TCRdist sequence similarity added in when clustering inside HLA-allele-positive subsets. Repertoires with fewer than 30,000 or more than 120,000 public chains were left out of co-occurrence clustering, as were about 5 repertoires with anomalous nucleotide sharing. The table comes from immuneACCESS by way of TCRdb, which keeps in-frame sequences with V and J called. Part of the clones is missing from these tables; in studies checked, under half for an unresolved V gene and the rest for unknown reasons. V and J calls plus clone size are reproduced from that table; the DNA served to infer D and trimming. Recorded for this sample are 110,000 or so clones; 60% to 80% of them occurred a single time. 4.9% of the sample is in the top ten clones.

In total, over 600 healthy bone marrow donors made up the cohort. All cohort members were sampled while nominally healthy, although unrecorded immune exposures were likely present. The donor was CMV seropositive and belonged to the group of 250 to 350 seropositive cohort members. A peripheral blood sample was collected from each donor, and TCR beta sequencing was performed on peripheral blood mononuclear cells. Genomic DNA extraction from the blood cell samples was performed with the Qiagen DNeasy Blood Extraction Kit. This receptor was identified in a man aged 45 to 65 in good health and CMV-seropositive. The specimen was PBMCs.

The DNA sequence is TGTGCCAGCAGTCTTGGGCAGCTAGCTTTCTTT. This codes for CASSLGQLAFF. The chain employs TRBV28 and TRBJ1-1, with an unclear D gene assignment. Via the germline V gene, CDR1 is MDHEN and CDR2 SYDVKM. From its cysteine to its phenylalanine, the CDR3 spans 11 amino acids. Of all the DNA, just the CDR3 is kept, 33 bases in frame from base 1. Trimming takes 5 bases from V and 10 bases from J, and the germline ends sit 11 bases apart.